This T cell receptor (beta chain) was identified in a study of CD8 T cells in Susac syndrome. For the study at large: When blood was drawn, the patients with Susac syndrome were therapy-naive, on corticosteroids, or on intravenous immunoglobulin alone.

Sequencing targeted TCR beta in blood CD8+ and CD4+ T cells. Susac syndrome patients met recently defined diagnostic criteria for definite or probable disease. The CDR3 extends over 13 amino acids. The V and J ends lost 1 base and 2 bases respectively, with 5 bases between them. Germline loops: CDR1 KGHSH, CDR2 LQKENI. RNA totalling roughly 0.5 to 1 ug underwent reverse transcription with random hexamers. Multiplex PCR with immunoSEQ amplified the TCR beta CDR3 across 54 Vbeta and 13 Jbeta. From the immunoSEQ multiplex PCR reads, TCRdb called clonotypes with MiXCR, one entry per CDR3 protein. The sample records under 200,000 distinct CDR3 sequences, approximately 95% being singletons.

The source of this sequence is a human donor with Susac syndrome. The V call is TRBV18, the J call TRBJ2-5; D is undetermined. The sequenced sample was CD4+ T cells from PBMCs. CDR3 loop: CASSPLGQETQYF. As DNA, the CDR3 is TGTGCCAGCTCACCACTTGGACAAGAGACCCAGTACTTC.